This entry describes one T cell receptor (beta chain). Its specificity is unknown. Oncomine TCR Beta short-read sequencing was applied to DNA from cultured CD4+ T cells. One entry per CDR3 protein, called by TCRdb with MiXCR from the PCR reads. The table records 9,500 to 13,000 distinct CDR3 sequences, 77% of them present only once. This sample's treatment: roughly 10-day PBMC culture with coronavirus spike peptide pools or control peptides (ViraFEST assay). CDR1 LNHNV and CDR2 YYDKDF come from the germline V gene (reference sequence). V dropped 5 bases and J dropped 3; count of bases not matched to a gene: 6. The CDR3 is made up of 15 amino acids. The data derive from a study of vaccination and CD4 T cells after COVID-19. The wider study: Stimulation of cells relied on overlapping spike peptides derived from SARS-CoV-2, HCoV-NL63, HCoV-OC43 and HCoV-229E.

The sequencing input was CD4+ T cells from blood, cultured in vitro. The rearrangement joins TRBV15 to TRBJ2-7; 11 bases match TRBD2. The source is a human donor who had recovered from COVID-19. The CDR3 protein is CATSGRLAGLYEQYF. The CDR3 DNA sequence: TGTGCCACCAGCGGCCGACTAGCGGGACTCTACGAGCAGTACTTC.